This passage covers 19 T cell receptor beta chains from one sample sequenced in a study of control samples from healthy donors and cancer patients. Using immunoSEQ multiplex PCR, the repertoire was profiled, and TCRdb retains in-frame clones only, with some absent. The repertoire holds roughly 120,000 clones, with about nine tenths as singletons. What was sequenced was blood. The receptors originated from a man aged 40-49 years in good health.

In this sample, this clone turned up a few times. This chain joins TRBV5-1 and TRBJ2-7; 10 bases line up with TRBD1. Germline CDR1 reads SGHRS; CDR2 reads YFSETQ. This CDR3 has 16 amino acids. Trimming cost V 7 bases and J 5 bases; bases outside gene matches: 15. The CDR3 nucleotides are TGCGCCAGCCTCCCGTATCCGGGACAGGGGACCCACGAGCAGTACTTC. It yields the protein CASLPYPGQGTHEQYF.

V and J are TRBV29-1 and TRBJ2-5, with TRBD2 matching 8 bases. V shed 6 bases and J 3 bases; nucleotides not matched to a gene: 12. The CDR3 sequence is 15 residues long. Germline CDR1 SQVTM, CDR2 ANQGSEA. CDR3 sequence (DNA): TGCAGCGTGATACCGAGGAGGCGGGGGGAAGAGACCCAGTACTTC. Protein: CSVIPRRRGEETQYF.

In its sample, this clone was seen once. This sequence joins TRBV5-5 and TRBJ1-3, with TRBD1 matching over 7 bases. This CDR3 has 15 residues. CDR1 is SGHKS and CDR2 is YYEKEE in the germline V gene (reference sequence). The ends lost 2 bases at V and 3 bases at J; junction bases unmatched: 5. The CDR3 DNA follows: TGTGCCAGCAGCTTATCACAGGGGCTTGGAAACACCATATATTTT. This gives the protein CASSLSQGLGNTIYF.

The chain is built from TRBV7-2 and TRBJ2-1; weak D call: TRBD1 (5 bases). V lost 1 base, J lost 0 bases, and 7 bases lay in between. CDR3 length equals 15 residues. Germline lookup yields CDR1 SGHTA and CDR2 FQGNSA. CDR3 coding DNA: TGTGCCAGCAGCTTAGGGGGCACCTCCTACAATGAGCAGTTCTTC. It encodes CASSLGGTSYNEQFF.

The chain joins TRBV19 to TRBJ2-5, with a possible D match to TRBD2 (5 bases). CDR1 LNHDA and CDR2 SQIVND come from the germline V gene (reference sequence). Trimming stripped 3 bases from V and 3 bases from J, with 14 bases between. The CDR3 loop spans 15 amino acids. This CDR3 reads CASSMAEGWEETQYF. The CDR3 DNA reads TGTGCCAGTAGTATGGCAGAGGGATGGGAAGAGACCCAGTACTTC.

V usage is TRBV5-1 and J usage is TRBJ2-1, with D uncertain. V lost 0 bases to trimming and J lost 4 bases, with 11 bases between them. The CDR3 is 15 amino acids. The germline CDR1 and CDR2 sequences are SGHRS and YFSETQ. The CDR3 DNA follows: TGCGCCAGCAGCTTGGATCTGGAGCAGTACAATGAGCAGTTCTTC. It is translated as CASSLDLEQYNEQFF.

The chain joins TRBV12-3 or TRBV12-4 to TRBJ1-1; a possible D gene is TRBD1 (5 bases). Trimming left V 5 bases short and J 5 bases short, with 12 bases between. The CDR3 length is 13 residues. CDR3 sequence reads: CASSRTGGTEAFF. In DNA, the CDR3 is TGTGCCAGCAGTAGGACCGGGGGGACTGAAGCTTTCTTT.

V is TRBV25-1 and J is TRBJ1-3, with D possibly TRBD1 on 5 matching bases. V lost 3 bases and J 0 bases, leaving 15 bases between the germline ends. This CDR3 is built from 17 residues. CDR1 is MGHDK, CDR2 SYGVNS, per germline. CDR3: CASSDPAGTSSGNTIYF. The DNA of the CDR3 is TGTGCCAGCAGTGACCCCGCCGGGACCAGCTCTGGAAACACCATATATTTT.

The V gene is TRBV7-9, the J gene TRBJ1-3; 10 nucleotides line up with TRBD1. This CDR3 has 17 amino acids. Per germline, CDR1 SEHNR and CDR2 FQNEAQ (reference sequence). The V segment lost 6 bases and the J segment 0 bases; nucleotides outside the gene matches: 8. The CDR3 sequence is CASREDRGIFSGNTIYF. The DNA for the CDR3 is TGTGCCAGCAGAGAGGACAGGGGGATATTCTCTGGAAACACCATATATTTT.

The gene calls are TRBV1 and TRBJ2-1; no DNA check was done on the table's D call, TRBD2. TRBV1 is termed a pseudogene. The CDR3 sequence is 18 residues long. The CDR3 is CTSSQPPIGSGGDNEQFF. CDR3 coding DNA: TGCACCAGCAGCCAACCCCCCATCGGAAGCGGGGGGGACAATGAGCAGTTCTTC.

The J gene is TRBJ1-3, the V gene TRBV10-3, with D hard to call. The CDR3 consists of 14 residues. Germline CDR1 and CDR2: ENHRY and SYGVKD. V lost 6 bases to trimming and J lost 1 base, with 10 bases between them. CDR3 sequence: CAISLGSSGNTIYF. The CDR3 DNA sequence: TGTGCCATCAGCCTGGGATCATCTGGAAACACCATATATTTT.

The V and J genes are TRBV6-4 and TRBJ2-3; 11 bases match TRBD2. CDR3 length: 17 amino acids. Germline lookup yields CDR1 MRHNA and CDR2 SNTAGT. Trimming removed 3 bases from V and 0 bases from J; junction bases left unmatched: 5. CDR3 in amino acids: CASSESSGGPSTDTQYF. CDR3 sequence (DNA): TGTGCCAGCAGTGAGTCTAGCGGGGGGCCTAGCACAGATACGCAGTATTTT.

The chain is built from TRBV19 and TRBJ2-1; D assignment may be TRBD1 or TRBD2 (6 bases each). The CDR3 loop spans 15 amino acids. The germline V and J ends were trimmed by 7 bases and 6 bases, with 19 bases remaining between them. Germline values: CDR1 LNHDA, CDR2 SQIVND (reference sequence). Here the CDR3 DNA reads TGTGCCAGTACCCCCGGGGGCAACTACCTCAATGAGCAGTTCTTC. Its translation is CASTPGGNYLNEQFF. The complete variable domain, with remaining parts taken from reference TRBV19 and TRBJ2-1, reads DGGITQSPKYLFRKEGQNVTLSCEQNLNHDAMYWYRQDPGQGLRLIYYSQIVNDFQKGDIAEGYSVSREKKESFPLTVTSAQKNPTAFYLCASTPGGNYLNEQFFGPGTRLTVL.

The chain combines TRBV6-4 with TRBJ2-6; no firm D call. From germline, CDR1 is MRHNA and CDR2 SNTAGT. The ends were cut back, 0 bases at V and 0 bases at J, with 6 bases in the middle. This CDR3 region has 16 residues. The CDR3 nucleotides are TGTGCCAGCAGTGACTCCCCCTTCTCTGGGGCCAACGTCCTGACTTTC. Its translation: CASSDSPFSGANVLTF.

V and J are TRBV29-1 and TRBJ1-2, with D unclear. Germline V lookup: CDR1 SQVTM, CDR2 ANQGSEA. The V end lost 0 bases, the J end lost 12 bases, and 11 bases lay between the germline ends. CDR3 length equals 11 residues. CDR3 in amino acids: CSVEDTGRNTF. DNA for the CDR3: TGCAGCGTTGAAGATACGGGAAGGAACACCTTC.

The rearrangement links TRBV13 to TRBJ2-1; 9 nucleotides align to TRBD2. The CDR3 contains 17 residues. V trimming: 2 bases; J trimming: 0 bases; junction bases outside the gene matches: 5. CDR1 is PRHDT and CDR2 is FYEKMQ in the germline V gene (reference sequence). The CDR3: CASSLSSGGSSYNEQFF. The CDR3, as DNA: TGTGCCAGCAGCTTATCCAGCGGGGGGAGCTCCTACAATGAGCAGTTCTTC.

The chain couples TRBV25-1 to TRBJ1-1, with D perhaps matching TRBD1 (6 bases). Trimming pared 8 bases from V and 4 bases from J, leaving 14 bases between. Germline V gives CDR1 MGHDK, CDR2 SYGVNS. CDR3 size: 13 residues. The CDR3 sequence is CASSRTATTEAFF. DNA of the CDR3: TGTGCCAGCTCCAGGACAGCGACCACTGAAGCTTTCTTT. Based on the CDR3 plus reference TRBV25-1 and TRBJ1-1, the full variable domain is EADIYQTPRYLVIGTGKKITLECSQTMGHDKMYWYQQDPGMELHLIHYSYGVNSTEKGDLSSESTVSRIRTEHFPLTLESARPSHTSQYLCASSRTATTEAFFGQGTRLTVV.

The gene calls are TRBV5-1 and TRBJ1-4; D is perhaps TRBD1 (5 bases). Trimming removed 3 bases at V and 0 bases at J, with 12 bases between. This CDR3 is built from 16 residues. Germline assignment: CDR1 SGHRS and CDR2 YFSETQ. The CDR3 region has the DNA TGCGCCAGCAGCTGGGGGGTAGTTGCAACTAATGAAAAACTGTTTTTT. Its translation is CASSWGVVATNEKLFF.

Comments on this clone: At one of its ends the junction is not consistent with the germline gene, which may arise from a read error. CDR3 loop: CASSPPGQQGTQYF. CDR3 bases: TGTGCCAGCTCACCGCCGGGACAGCAAGGGACCCAGTACTTC. V usage is TRBV18 and J usage is TRBJ2-5; 7 bases match TRBD1. The V gene's germline CDR1 is KGHSH and CDR2 LQKENI. This CDR3 is built from 14 residues. The full variable domain, with the rest looked up from reference TRBV18 and TRBJ2-5, is NAGVMQNPRHLVRRRGQEARLRCSPMKGHSHVYWYRQLPEEGLKFMVYLQKENIIDESGMPKERFSAEFPKEGPSILRIQQVVRGDSAAYFCASSPPGQQGTQYFGPGTRLLVL.